This T cell receptor beta chain was obtained from a study of identical twins. Study outcomes and limitations: Shared out-of-frame alpha sequences (those common to twins) showed excess low generation probability.

This CDR3 is built from 13 residues. Germline CDR1 is SGHVS and CDR2 is FQNEAQ. Trimming took 11 bases from V and 2 from J, leaving 15 bases between them. One entry per CDR3 protein results from TCRdb running MiXCR on the 5' RACE reads. Here the sample spans 120,000 to 150,000 distinct CDR3 sequences, 3.5% being singletons. This clonotype has at least ten counts. Its antigen is unidentified. The sequence came from a man between 18 and 29 years old in good health. Source material: memory T cells sorted from blood. The gene calls are TRBV7-8 and TRBJ2-5; D gene unclear. CDR3 sequence reads: CAVGGRIQETQYF. The CDR3 nucleotides are TGTGCCGTCGGTGGGCGAATACAAGAGACCCAGTACTTC. Filled out from reference TRBV7-8 and TRBJ2-5, the complete variable domain reads GAGVSQSPRYKVAKRGQDVALRCDPISGHVSLFWYQQALGQGPEFLTYFQNEAQLDKSGLPSDRFFAERPEGSVSTLKIQRTQQEDSAVYLCAVGGRIQETQYFGPGTRLLVL.